This TCR beta chain was found in a study of cytomegalovirus exposure and HLA in healthy donors. CDR1 and CDR2 from the germline V gene are SGHDT and YYEEEE. Between the trimmed V and J ends, which lost 5 bases and 5 bases, there was a span of 8 bases. The CDR3 is made up of 12 amino acids. This clone occurred a few times. Repertoires were generated with immunoSEQ multiplex PCR, while TCRdb's copy carries only in-frame clones and drops some. The sample shows roughly 150,000 clones, roughly 80% of them seen only once. The source is a man aged 25 to 45 in good health and CMV-seropositive. V and J are TRBV5-6 and TRBJ1-5; possibly TRBD1 for D (6 bases). The specimen was PBMCs. The DNA for the CDR3 is TGTGCCAGCAGATACAGGGATCAGCCCCAGCATTTT. It encodes CASRYRDQPQHF.